The T cell receptor (beta chain) under discussion was sequenced for a study of CD8+ T cells in alopecia areata. Study results and limitations: Mice showed clearer TCR sharing than patients did, a gap that was possibly HLA-related. Scalp sample data also include resident alphabeta T cells from normal skin. Clonality in lesional scalp, especially alopecia totalis/universalis, exceeded that of normal scalp.

As for this clone: No antigen is known for it. Gene names refer to mouse genes. The CDR3 end falls 4 residues outside the read, so it is completed with the germline J gene.

The authors sorted pooled cutaneous lymph node cells using CD4, CD8alpha, NKG2D, NKG2ACE and other markers. V lost 4 bases to trimming and J lost 5 bases; unmatched junction nucleotides: 3. CDR1 NSQYPW and CDR2 LRSPGD come from the germline V gene (reference sequence). The CDR3 sequence is 15 residues long. Extracted from the samples, RNA was reverse transcribed into cDNA to serve as the sequencing template. The method was immunoSEQ multiplex PCR; TCRdb's version includes in-frame clones alone and lacks a portion of them. This repertoire holds 290,000 or so clones, and none appear only once. The TCR originated in a C3H/HeJ mouse with alopecia areata. The mice in this strain carry MHC haplotype H2-k. The genes are TRBV1 and TRBJ2-1, with 12 positions matching TRBD1. Sequenced: CD4+ T cells sorted from a lymph node. CDR3 protein: CTCSGDRGRDAEQFF. CDR3 DNA (partial): TGCACCTGCAGTGGGGACAGGGGGCGAGATGCT.